The 32 T cell receptor beta chains reported below all come from one sample, sequenced in a study of tumor-infiltrating lymphocytes in primary liver carcinoma. The source material, 20-30 mg of unsorted bulk tissue, was used to co-extract RNA and DNA. Reverse transcription of around 0.45 ug total RNA with a constant-region primer produced TCR beta cDNA. Investigators got TCR beta libraries out of three nested multiplex PCR rounds, done with slightly modified ARM-PCR. A C-beta reverse primer was combined with TRBV1-TRBV30 forward primers in the first two PCR rounds, and each round had 9 to 10 cycles. One entry per CDR3 protein, called by TCRdb with MiXCR from the multiplex PCR reads. Here the sample spans about 50,000 distinct CDR3 sequences, about 77% being singletons. Sequencing was done on a sample of liver tumor tissue from sampling region 5. Subset noted: tumor region T5, tumor centre. Receptor source: a man aged 35 to 55 with primary liver carcinoma and hepatitis B virus infection.

Concerning this clonotype: It is likely a read error, because the conserved phenylalanine at the end of the CDR3 is missing. The chain couples TRBV6-4 to TRBJ1-2; D ambiguous. Germline V lookup: CDR1 MRHNA, CDR2 SNTAGT. The CDR3 covers 15 residues. The CDR3 DNA sequence: TGTGCCGGCAGTCCCAACTTGGGGACTAACTATGGCTACACCTCC. The encoded protein is CAGSPNLGTNYGYTS.

Regarding this clonotype: At one of its ends the junction is not consistent with the germline gene, which may arise from a read error. The genes are TRBV30 and TRBJ2-1; D ambiguous. The CDR3 has 11 amino acids. The germline V gene encodes CDR1 GTSNPN and CDR2 SVGIG (reference sequence). The CDR3 spells CVWVEYNEHFF. The CDR3 bases are TGTGTCTGGGTGGAATACAATGAGCACTTCTTC.

In the case of this clonotype: One end of the junction is discordant with germline, which a read error may explain. This rearrangement joins TRBV6-2 or TRBV6-3 to TRBJ2-1; TRBD1 matches at 8 bases. Germline V CDR1 and CDR2: MNHEY, SVGEGT. CDR3 length: 15 amino acids. The CDR3 sequence is CASSLLDRGYNEMLF. The CDR3 nucleotides are TGTGCCAGCAGCTTACTCGACAGGGGCTACAATGAGATGCTCTTC.

As to this clonotype: Because it lacks the conserved phenylalanine or tryptophan at the end, this CDR3 is likely a read error. V gene TRBV19 combines with J gene TRBJ2-1; D possibly corresponds to TRBD1 (6 bases). The germline V gene has CDR1 LNHDA and CDR2 SQIVND (reference sequence). The CDR3 loop spans 15 amino acids. V lost 5 bases and J 8 bases, leaving 19 bases between the germline ends. DNA for the CDR3: TGTGCCAGTAGTTCCCGGACAGCGGCTACTCATGAGCAGTTCTCC. It specifies CASSSRTAATHEQFS.

J is TRBJ2-6 and V is TRBV29-1, with D perhaps matching TRBD1 (6 bases). Germline V lookup: CDR1 SQVTM, CDR2 ANQGSEA. This CDR3 has 13 amino acids. The CDR3 coding sequence is TGCAACGCTGCAGGGGCCGGGGCCAACGTCCTGACTTTC. It translates to CNAAGAGANVLTF.

By share, this clonotype counts as medium-sized. The chain uses TRBV10-2 and TRBJ2-3, with 9 bases aligning to TRBD2. Germline loops: CDR1 WSHSY, CDR2 SAAADI. The ends lost 1 base at V and 0 bases at J; junction bases unmatched: 5. The CDR3 runs to 17 residues. CDR3 amino acids: CASSELQGLASTDTQYF. The CDR3, as DNA: TGCGCCAGCAGTGAGTTACAGGGACTAGCTAGCACAGATACGCAGTATTTT.

Details on this clonotype: This may be a read error, as it is one base from a much larger clone. The V and J genes are TRBV11-1 and TRBJ2-7, with no clear D. Germline assignment: CDR1 SGHAT and CDR2 FQDESV (reference sequence). This CDR3 is 14 amino acids long. V dropped 5 bases and J dropped 3 bases, with 14 bases sitting between them. The CDR3 region is CASSPGRQFYEQYF. The CDR3, as DNA: TGTGCCAGCAGCCCTGGACGGCAATTCTACGAGCAGTACTTC.

As concerns this clonotype: The junction does not match germline at one end; this may be a read error. This chain links TRBV4-2 with TRBJ2-2; D is undetermined. Germline CDR1 reads LGHNA; CDR2 reads YNFKEQ. The CDR3 consists of 16 residues. CDR3 sequence: CASSHDPRENTEELFF. In DNA, the CDR3 is TGTGCCAGCAGCCATGATCCTAGAGAGAACACCGAGGAGCTGTTTTTT.

With respect to this clonotype: Because it lacks the conserved phenylalanine or tryptophan at the end, this CDR3 is likely a read error. The chain uses TRBV4-1 and TRBJ1-1; a weak D match, TRBD1 (5 bases). Trimming cost V 4 bases and J 0 bases, with 15 bases left between them. This CDR3 has 16 amino acids. Germline lookup yields CDR1 MGHRA and CDR2 YSYEKL. DNA for the CDR3: TGCGCCAGCAGCCTCGGGATAGGGGCCCTGAACACTGAAGCTTTCTGT. This codes for CASSLGIGALNTEAFC.

About this clonotype: The missing conserved phenylalanine or tryptophan at the end of this CDR3 makes a read error likely. The chain couples TRBV6-1 to TRBJ1-3; D is perhaps TRBD1 (5 bases). The CDR3 extends over 14 amino acids. In germline, CDR1 is MNHNS, CDR2 SASEGT. The CDR3 sequence: CASLRRESGNTIYL. CDR3 DNA sequence: TGTGCCAGCCTCCGCAGGGAATCCGGAAATACCATATATCTT.

Note on this clonotype: This may be a read error: a much more frequent sequence differs by one nucleotide. The chain carries TRBV7-3 and TRBJ2-3, with a possible D match to TRBD1 (6 bases). The CDR3 runs 15 residues. Per the germline V gene, CDR1 is SGHTA and CDR2 is FQGTGA. The CDR3 DNA sequence: TGTACCAGCAGCCGAAACCAGGGGAGCACAGATACGCAGTATTTT. Translating gives CTSSRNQGSTDTQYF.

With respect to this clonotype: Its ends do not fully match the called genes, so a read error is possible. This sequence joins TRBV11-2 and TRBJ1-4; 9 positions match TRBD1. The CDR3 consists of 15 residues. The germline CDR1 and CDR2 sequences are SGHAT and FQNNGV. DNA for the CDR3: TGTGCAAGCAGCCCCGGGACAGGGCTAAATGAAAAACTGCTTTTT. Encoded protein: CASSPGTGLNEKLLF. Supplemented by reference TRBV11-2 and TRBJ1-4, the full variable domain reads EAGVAQSPRYKIIEKRQSVAFWCNPISGHATLYWYQQILGQGPKLLIQFQNNGVVDDSQLPKDRFSAERLKGVDSTLKIQPAKLEDSAVYLCASSPGTGLNEKLLFGSGTQLSVL.

In the case of this clonotype: An end of the junction does not agree with germline; a read error may underlie this. The CDR3 loop reads CASSYSLEGRDTEAFF. The CDR3 nucleotides read TGTGCCAGCAGTTACTCCCTTGAGGGAAGGGACACTGAGGCTTTCTTT. The chain combines TRBV6-2 or TRBV6-3 with TRBJ1-1; maybe TRBD1 (6 bases). Germline CDR1 MNHEY, CDR2 SVGEGT. This CDR3 is built from 16 residues.

About this clonotype: This may arise from a read error, as a much more abundant clone is one base away. The chain recombines TRBV7-9 with TRBJ1-1; D is unclear. V lost 6 bases and J lost 12, with 17 bases in between. Germline CDR1 is SEHNR and CDR2 is FQNEAQ (reference sequence). The CDR3 sequence is 12 residues long. DNA of the CDR3: TGTGCCAGCAGATCCGACACGAATGGAACTTTCTTT. It encodes CASRSDTNGTFF.

This clonotype was seen ten or more times. J is TRBJ2-1 and V is TRBV9, with D perhaps matching TRBD2 (6 bases). This CDR3 spans 14 amino acids. Germline V CDR1 and CDR2: SGDLS, YYNGEE. Trimming left V 0 bases short and J 8 bases short, with 12 bases between. In nucleotides, the CDR3 is TGTGCCAGCAGCGTAGCAACTAGCAGCTATGAGCAGTTCTTC. Its protein is CASSVATSSYEQFF.

Worth noting for this clonotype: Germline and junction disagree at one end, which may indicate a read error. The V call is TRBV11-2, the J call TRBJ2-1, with unresolved D. The V gene's germline CDR1 is SGHAT and CDR2 FQNNGV. The CDR3 covers 14 residues. The DNA for the CDR3 is TGTGCCAGCAGCTTAGATACTAACGAGAGGTCTCTGTTCTTT. This translates into CASSLDTNERSLFF.

In the case of this clonotype: One junction end disagrees with the germline gene, perhaps due to a read error. The rearrangement uses TRBV11-1 and TRBJ2-1; perhaps TRBD2 as D (6 bases). Per germline, CDR1 SGHAT and CDR2 FQDESV (reference sequence). This CDR3 has 16 residues. CDR3 amino acids: CASRKEMRIGGDAQFF. CDR3 coding DNA: TGTGCTAGCAGAAAAGAGATGAGGATAGGAGGGGATGCGCAGTTCTTC.

This clonotype was counted once. The junction does not match germline at one end; this may be a read error. This chain links TRBV11-1 with TRBJ2-4; 8 bases line up with TRBD2. The CDR3 is made up of 17 amino acids. CDR1 and CDR2 from the germline V gene are SGHAT and FQDESV (reference sequence). CDR3 protein: CGSSFPGTSGTNNIQYF. Written as DNA, the CDR3 is TGTGGCAGCAGCTTTCCCGGGACTAGTGGGACAAACAACATTCAGTACTTC.

Regarding this clonotype: One end of the junction is discordant with germline, which a read error may explain. The rearrangement links TRBV29-1 to TRBJ2-1, with TRBD2 matching 10 bases. Germline assignment: CDR1 SQVTM and CDR2 ANQGSEA. The CDR3 runs 13 residues. CDR3 bases: TGCAGCGTTGAGGCTAGCGGGAGAAGTGAGCGGTTCTTC. Translating it yields CSVEASGRSERFF.

This clonotype rates as large. The chain couples TRBV11-2 to TRBJ2-7; 11 nucleotides match TRBD2. The CDR3 loop spans 14 amino acids. Per germline, CDR1 SGHAT and CDR2 FQNNGV. The V gene end was trimmed by 2 bases and the J gene end by 3 bases; junction bases not matched to a gene: 0. The CDR3 coding sequence is TGTGCCAGCAGCTTACTAGCGGGAGGCTACGAGCAGTACTTC. Translating gives CASSLLAGGYEQYF.

This rearrangement joins TRBV7-8 to TRBJ2-1; TRBD1 matches at 9 bases. This CDR3 has 15 amino acids. CDR1 is SGHVS, CDR2 FQNEAQ, per germline. V shed 5 bases, J shed 8 bases, and the junction held 10 bases outside the gene matches. CDR3 region: CASSLVRTGVDEQFF. Written as DNA, the CDR3 is TGTGCCAGCAGCCTAGTCCGGACAGGGGTCGATGAGCAGTTCTTC.

On this clonotype itself: Because it lacks the conserved phenylalanine or tryptophan at the end, this CDR3 is likely a read error. The rearrangement links TRBV11-3 to TRBJ1-1; no definite D call. Germline-derived CDR1 and CDR2 are SGHNT and YENEEA. V dropped 1 base and J dropped 5 bases, with 8 bases sitting between them. The CDR3 covers 13 residues. As DNA, the CDR3 is TGTGCCAGCAGCTTAGCAATTAATACTGAAGCTTTCTAT. It encodes CASSLAINTEAFY.

With respect to this clonotype: At one end, the junction sequence differs from germline, possibly due to a read error. The V call is TRBV4-3, the J call TRBJ2-1; D remains ambiguous. The CDR3 extends over 16 amino acids. Germline assignment: CDR1 LGHNA and CDR2 YSLEER. The CDR3 is CASSHDPYSEYNEQLF. CDR3 in DNA: TGCGCAAGCAGCCATGATCCCTACTCAGAATACAATGAGCAGCTCTTC.

The chain recombines TRBV6-2 or TRBV6-3 with TRBJ2-7; 7 bases fit TRBD1. The V gene end was trimmed by 2 bases and the J gene end by 4 bases; junction bases not matched to a gene: 8. Per the germline V gene, CDR1 is MNHEY and CDR2 is SVGEGT. The CDR3 has 15 residues. CDR3 sequence reads: CASSYHLDRAYEQYF. CDR3 DNA sequence: TGTGCCAGCAGTTACCATCTAGACAGGGCATACGAGCAGTACTTC.

This clonotype turned up a few times. A much larger clone sits a single nucleotide away, making a read error possible. V gene TRBV5-1 combines with J gene TRBJ2-1, with D possibly being TRBD1 or TRBD2 (5 bases each). The CDR3 has 16 amino acids. The germline CDR1 and CDR2 sequences are SGHRS and YFSETQ. The CDR3 sequence: CASSLGGASSYNEQFF. The CDR3 DNA follows: TGCGCCAGCAGTTTGGGTGGGGCTAGCAGCTACAATGAGCAGTTCTTC.

This clonotype was seen a handful of times. This chain links TRBV12-3 or TRBV12-4 with TRBJ1-1, with D maybe TRBD1 (5 bases). CDR3 length: 14 residues. The ends were cut back, 5 bases at V and 5 bases at J, with 15 bases in the middle. Here the CDR3 reads CASSVGTGGTEAFF. The CDR3 nucleotides read TGTGCCAGCAGTGTCGGTACCGGGGGGACTGAAGCTTTCTTT.

The chain has TRBV10-3 and TRBJ2-1; 7 nucleotides agree with TRBD1. CDR1 is ENHRY and CDR2 is SYGVKD in the germline V gene. Trimming removed 10 bases from V and 13 bases from J; junction bases left unmatched: 16. CDR3 size: 13 residues. The CDR3 DNA reads TGTGCCACAGAAGGGGACAGCTACAATGGACAGTTCTTC. Amino acids: CATEGDSYNGQFF.

Note on this clonotype: A much larger clone sits a single nucleotide away, making a read error possible. The V gene is TRBV7-9, the J gene TRBJ2-2, with D perhaps TRBD1 or TRBD2 (5 bases each). In germline, CDR1 is SEHNR, CDR2 FQNEAQ (reference sequence). This CDR3 is built from 16 residues. The CDR3 loop is CASSFTPGANIGELFF. DNA of the CDR3: TGTGCCAGCAGCTTTACCCCCGGGGCGAACATCGGGGAGCTGTTTTTT.

Details on this clonotype: Compared with germline, one end of the junction differs, possibly owing to a read error. V and J are TRBV11-2 and TRBJ2-7; TRBD2 aligns across 11 bases. CDR1 and CDR2 (germline): SGHAT, FQNNGV. CDR3 length equals 20 residues. The CDR3 DNA sequence: TGTGCCAGCACCTTGAGGGAGGGGAGGACTAGCGGGTTCACCTCCTACGAGCAGTGCTTC. It is translated as CASTLREGRTSGFTSYEQCF. The full variable domain, rest sourced from reference TRBV11-2 and TRBJ2-7, is EAGVAQSPRYKIIEKRQSVAFWCNPISGHATLYWYQQILGQGPKLLIQFQNNGVVDDSQLPKDRFSAERLKGVDSTLKIQPAKLEDSAVYLCASTLREGRTSGFTSYEQCFGPGTRLTVT.

A word on this clonotype: The CDR3 end shows no conserved phenylalanine or tryptophan, and so a read error is likely. The DNA is left out, because the CDR3 cannot be placed on it with certainty; the CDR3 is given as TCRdb lists it. The chain employs TRBV5-1 and TRBJ1-1; the D segment call TRBD1 is taken from the table without a DNA check. The CDR3 length is 14 residues, termini included. The germline gives CDR1 SGHRS, CDR2 YFSETQ. CDR3 amino acids: CATVSGDMNTETFL.

Details on this clonotype: The conserved phenylalanine or tryptophan is not found at the CDR3 terminus, so this likely reflects a read error. This chain connects TRBV10-2 to TRBJ2-7, with D uncertain. The CDR3 has 11 amino acids. Looked up from germline, CDR1 is WSHSY and CDR2 is SAAADI. V lost 8 bases to trimming and J lost 7 bases, with 12 bases between them. The CDR3 sequence is CASRQLGEQYL. For the CDR3, the DNA is TGCGCCAGCCGCCAACTCGGGGAGCAGTACTTA.

This chain links TRBV6-2 or TRBV6-3 with TRBJ1-2, with no clear D. The CDR3 totals 14 residues. The V and J ends lost 8 bases and 6 bases respectively, with 19 bases between them. Looked up from germline, CDR1 is MNHEY and CDR2 is SVGEGT. The CDR3 region is CASGLDGTINGYTF. The CDR3 coding sequence is TGTGCCAGCGGTCTTGACGGAACTATTAATGGCTACACCTTC.